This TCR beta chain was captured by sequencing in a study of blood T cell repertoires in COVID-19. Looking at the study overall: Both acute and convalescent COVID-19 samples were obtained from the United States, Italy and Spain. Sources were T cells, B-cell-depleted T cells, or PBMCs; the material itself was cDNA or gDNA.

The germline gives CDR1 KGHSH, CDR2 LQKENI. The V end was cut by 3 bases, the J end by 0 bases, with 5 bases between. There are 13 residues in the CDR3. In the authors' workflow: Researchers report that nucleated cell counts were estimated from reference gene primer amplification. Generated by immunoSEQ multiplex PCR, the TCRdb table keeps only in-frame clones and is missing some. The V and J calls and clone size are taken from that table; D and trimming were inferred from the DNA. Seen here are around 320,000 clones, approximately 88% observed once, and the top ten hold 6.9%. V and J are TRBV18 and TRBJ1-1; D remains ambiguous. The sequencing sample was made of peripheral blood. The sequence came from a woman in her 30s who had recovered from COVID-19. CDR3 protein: CASSPTLNTEAFF. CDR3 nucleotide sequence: TGTGCCAGCTCACCCACTCTGAACACTGAAGCTTTCTTT.